In its sample, the clone carrying this T cell receptor (beta chain) was seen many times. These data are taken from a study of read filtering for tumor transcriptome and immune sequencing. From around 0.4 ug of RNA, a library with molecular barcoded alpha/delta and beta/gamma adaptors was made. TCRdb itself ran the reads through MiXCR, one entry per CDR3 protein. The sample lists roughly 60,000 distinct CDR3 sequences; 20% to 25% were seen once. V gave up 3 bases and J gave up 4 bases, with 12 bases separating them. The CDR3 consists of 14 residues. Germline V lookup: CDR1 SEHNR, CDR2 FQNEAQ (reference sequence).

Source material: a population of CD138-negative cells sorted from bone marrow. The chain links TRBV7-9 to TRBJ2-5; D unresolved. This sequence originates from a donor at least 40 years old with multiple myeloma. The CDR3 here is CASSFSIDGETQYF. Here the CDR3 DNA reads TGTGCCAGCAGCTTTTCTATAGATGGAGAGACCCAGTACTTC. Drawing the rest from reference TRBV7-9 and TRBJ2-5, the complete variable domain is DTGVSQNPRHKITKRGQNVTFRCDPISEHNRLYWYRQTLGQGPEFLTYFQNEAQLEKSRLLSDRFSAERPKGSFSTLEIQRTEQGDSAMYLCASSFSIDGETQYFGPGTRLLVL.